This T cell receptor beta chain came from a study of cytomegalovirus exposure and HLA in healthy donors. The data were produced by immunoSEQ multiplex PCR, yet TCRdb's version contains in-frame clones alone and is incomplete. The sample yields around 130,000 clones, just under 90% seen once. Germline V lookup: CDR1 MNHNY, CDR2 SVGAGI (reference sequence). This CDR3 has 14 amino acids. V was trimmed by 4 bases and J by 2 bases, leaving 11 bases between them. This sequence originates from a man aged 30 to 45 in good health and CMV-seronegative. V gene TRBV6-6 combines with J gene TRBJ1-1; a possible D gene is TRBD1 (5 bases). The specimen was PBMCs. CDR3 loop: CASSFGHLNTEAFF. CDR3 nucleotide sequence: TGTGCCAGCAGTTTTGGACACCTAAACACTGAAGCTTTCTTT.